The 15 T cell receptor beta chains given below trace back to one sample, sequenced in a study of blood T cells in healthy people across ages. A second PCR of about 7 to 12 cycles used a sample-barcoded 5' primer and a J-beta primer mix. TCRdb reprocessed the 5' RACE reads with MiXCR, giving one entry per CDR3 protein. The sample has hundreds of thousands of distinct CDR3 sequences, roughly 53% seen once. Sequencing input: blood. The receptors were gathered from a man aged 55-75 years in good health.

The chain links TRBV6-5 to TRBJ1-6; 7 bases match TRBD1. Germline V gives CDR1 MNHEY, CDR2 SVGAGI. The ends lost 0 bases at V and 7 bases at J; junction bases unmatched: 15. The CDR3 is 19 amino acids. CDR3 nucleotide sequence: TGTGCCAGCAGTTACTCTAGGGTCCTGGCAGGGGGACGCAATTCACCCCTCCACTTT. Translating gives CASSYSRVLAGGRNSPLHF.

This clonotype has ten or more counts. CDR3 loop: CASSFRVRGDTQYF. The CDR3 region has the DNA TGTGCCAGCAGTTTTAGAGTGAGAGGAGATACGCAGTATTTT. V gene TRBV12-3 or TRBV12-4 combines with J gene TRBJ2-3; D gene unclear. Deletions cut 3 bases from V and 5 bases from J, with 12 bases between. This CDR3 has 14 amino acids.

V is TRBV7-6 and J is TRBJ2-5, with D maybe TRBD1 (6 bases). Trimming removed 3 bases from V and 4 bases from J, with 15 bases in between. The CDR3 totals 15 residues. Per the germline V gene, CDR1 is SGHVS and CDR2 is FNYEAQ. DNA for the CDR3: TGTGCCAGCAGCTTCGGGGCAGGGGAGAGAGAGACCCAGTACTTC. It encodes CASSFGAGERETQYF.

The genes are TRBV4-3 and TRBJ2-2, with TRBD1 matching 11 bases. CDR1 and CDR2 from the germline V gene are LGHNA and YSLEER. The V and J ends lost 6 bases and 6 bases, in that order; junction bases with no gene match: 9. The CDR3 loop spans 16 amino acids. The CDR3: CASSIMGQGVAGELFF. The CDR3 DNA reads TGCGCCAGCAGTATAATGGGACAGGGGGTAGCCGGGGAGCTGTTTTTT.

CDR3 sequence (DNA): TGTGCCAGCACTACCGGATGGCAGCAGGGAGGCACAGATACGCAGTATTTT. This gives the protein CASTTGWQQGGTDTQYF. V and J are TRBV12-3 or TRBV12-4 and TRBJ2-3; D tentatively reads TRBD1 or TRBD2 (5 bases each). Deletions cut 7 bases from V and 1 base from J, with 21 bases between. This CDR3 is built from 17 residues.

V and J are TRBV6-5 and TRBJ2-3; a weak D match, TRBD2 (6 bases). Germline lookup yields CDR1 MNHEY and CDR2 SVGAGI. This CDR3 region has 17 residues. V lost 0 bases and J 7 bases, leaving 20 bases between the germline ends. The CDR3 sequence: CASSYSSGPIPFNTQYF. Written as DNA, the CDR3 is TGTGCCAGCAGTTACTCGAGCGGGCCCATCCCATTCAATACGCAGTATTTT.

This clonotype was found a few times. The chain links TRBV5-1 to TRBJ1-1, with D perhaps TRBD1 (6 bases). CDR1 and CDR2 from the germline V gene are SGHRS and YFSETQ. The V gene lost 7 bases and the J gene lost 5 bases, with 15 bases spanning the gap. The CDR3 extends over 13 amino acids. The CDR3 DNA sequence: TGCGCCAGCGCTGTACAGGGAGGAACTGAAGCTTTCTTT. It codes for CASAVQGGTEAFF. The complete variable domain, with remaining parts taken from reference TRBV5-1 and TRBJ1-1, reads KAGVTQTPRYLIKTRGQQVTLSCSPISGHRSVSWYQQTPGQGLQFLFEYFSETQRNKGNFPGRFSGRQFSNSRSEMNVSTLELGDSALYLCASAVQGGTEAFFGQGTRLTVV.

The J gene is TRBJ2-3, the V gene TRBV2, with D perhaps TRBD2 (6 bases). The germline CDR1 and CDR2 sequences are SNHLY and FYNNEI. V was shortened by 1 base and J by 4 bases, with 12 bases between the two germline ends. The CDR3 is 15 amino acids. The CDR3 nucleotides read TGTGCCAGCAGTGAAGACGTCTGGGGGGCAGATACGCAGTATTTT. Translating gives CASSEDVWGADTQYF.

The chain uses TRBV5-5 and TRBJ2-5, with D perhaps matching TRBD1 or TRBD2 (5 bases each). The end of the DNA aligns better with TRBJ2-7, so the J call may be wrong. The CDR3 is 14 amino acids. Per the germline V gene, CDR1 is SGHKS and CDR2 is YYEKEE (reference sequence). The CDR3 bases are TGTGCCAGCAGCTTTACCGGGACGAAGAGCGAGCAGTACTTC. Residues: CASSFTGTKSEQYF.

This chain joins TRBV5-8 and TRBJ1-1; D gene unclear. This CDR3 is 17 amino acids long. Trimming took off 3 bases at V and 1 base at J, with 19 bases between the two ends. Germline lookup yields CDR1 SGHTS and CDR2 YDEGEE. CDR3 sequence reads: CASSSLGWREGNTEAFF. The CDR3 nucleotides are TGTGCCAGCAGCTCCCTTGGATGGCGAGAGGGGAACACTGAAGCTTTCTTT.

The sample holds a few counts of this clonotype. This rearrangement joins TRBV5-1 to TRBJ1-2; D not certain. CDR1 is SGHRS and CDR2 is YFSETQ in the germline V gene. The V and J ends lost 1 base and 7 bases respectively, with 17 bases between them. The CDR3 is 15 residues long. For the CDR3, the DNA is TGCGCCAGCAGCTTGTCTCTGAGTGGCTATGGTGGCTACACCTTC. It yields the protein CASSLSLSGYGGYTF. Drawing the rest from reference TRBV5-1 and TRBJ1-2, the complete variable domain is KAGVTQTPRYLIKTRGQQVTLSCSPISGHRSVSWYQQTPGQGLQFLFEYFSETQRNKGNFPGRFSGRQFSNSRSEMNVSTLELGDSALYLCASSLSLSGYGGYTFGSGTRLTVV.

The chain is built from TRBV7-2 and TRBJ2-5; 9 nucleotides line up with TRBD2. After removal of 5 bases from V and 0 bases from J, the junction contained 7 bases not matched to a gene. The CDR3 sequence is 16 residues long. The germline V gene has CDR1 SGHTA and CDR2 FQGNSA. CDR3 nucleotide sequence: TGTGCCAGCAGCCCTGGGCTAGCGGGGAACCAAGAGACCCAGTACTTC. Translation gives CASSPGLAGNQETQYF.

The rearrangement uses TRBV7-9 and TRBJ2-3, with 9 nucleotides matching TRBD2. Germline V gene sequence: CDR1 SEHNR, CDR2 FQNEAQ (reference sequence). The CDR3 consists of 13 residues. The trim removed 5 bases at V and 13 bases at J, leaving 10 bases unmatched. Written as DNA, the CDR3 is TGTGCCAGCAGCCTCCCCGGGACTAGCCGGGAGTATTTT. Its translation: CASSLPGTSREYF.

This clonotype was observed a single time. The chain uses TRBV20-1 and TRBJ1-2; D unresolved. V shed 4 bases and J shed 6 bases, with 6 bases lying between them. The CDR3 covers 10 residues. Per germline, CDR1 DFQATT and CDR2 SNEGSKA (reference sequence). DNA of the CDR3: TGCAGTGCTAATCAGGATGGCTACACCTTC. Protein product: CSANQDGYTF.

The J gene is TRBJ2-7, the V gene TRBV21-1; TRBD1, the table's D call, lacks a check against the DNA. TRBV21-1 counts as a pseudogene. This CDR3 comprises 22 residues. The CDR3 reads CASSKSWVFVSLDSTRSYEQYF. CDR3 coding DNA: TGTGCCAGCAGCAAATCTTGGGTTTTCGTTTCGCTGGACAGCACTAGGTCCTACGAGCAGTACTTC.